Below are 20 T cell receptor beta chains sequenced from a single sample in a study of cytomegalovirus exposure and HLA in healthy donors. Primers: 60 Vbeta forward and 13 Jbeta reverse. The protocol was immunoSEQ multiplex PCR, while the TCRdb copy is restricted to in-frame clones and leaves out a portion. The profile shows some 150,000 clones, over 60% of them singletons. The sequenced sample consisted of PBMCs. The receptors here all came from a man in his forties in good health and CMV-seropositive.

To note about this clone: Germline is not matched at one junction end, which may reflect a read error. The chain combines TRBV7-9 with TRBJ1-1; TRBD1 is a possible D gene (5 bases). Germline assignment: CDR1 SEHNR and CDR2 FQNEAQ (reference sequence). The CDR3 extends over 12 amino acids. The CDR3 bases are TGTTCCAGCAGCTTAGGAAACAGGAAAGCTTTCTTT. Protein product: CSSSLGNRKAFF. The full variable domain, with the rest looked up from reference TRBV7-9 and TRBJ1-1, is DTGVSQNPRHKITKRGQNVTFRCDPISEHNRLYWYRQTLGQGPEFLTYFQNEAQLEKSRLLSDRFSAERPKGSFSTLEIQRTEQGDSAMYLCSSSLGNRKAFFGQGTRLTVV.

This clone has a handful of counts. The gene calls are TRBV9 and TRBJ2-7, with a possible D match to TRBD2 (6 bases). This CDR3 comprises 16 residues. In germline, CDR1 is SGDLS, CDR2 YYNGEE. Trimming took off 4 bases at V and 0 bases at J, with 17 bases between the two ends. CDR3 sequence: CASSPFTSGFSYEQYF. The CDR3 DNA follows: TGTGCCAGCAGCCCTTTTACCAGCGGGTTCTCCTACGAGCAGTACTTC.

As concerns this clone: The sample has other DNA sequences that encode this CDR3 too. This chain uses TRBV28 with TRBJ2-7; 7 bases agree with TRBD2. J was trimmed by 3 bases and V by 6 bases; bases with no gene match: 5. Germline V gives CDR1 MDHEN, CDR2 SYDVKM. The CDR3 is made up of 13 amino acids. The DNA for the CDR3 is TGTGCCAGCAGCCCCCCGGGGGGCTACGAGCAGTACTTC. Amino acids: CASSPPGGYEQYF. Based on the CDR3 plus reference TRBV28 and TRBJ2-7, the full variable domain is DVKVTQSSRYLVKRTGEKVFLECVQDMDHENMFWYRQDPGLGLRLIYFSYDVKMKEKGDIPEGYSVSREKKERFSLILESASTNQTSMYLCASSPPGGYEQYFGPGTRLTVT.

The table lists this clone with a few counts. The rearrangement links TRBV7-2 to TRBJ2-1, with 9 bases matching TRBD2. The CDR3 extends over 16 amino acids. V dropped 1 base and J dropped 9; count of bases not matched to a gene: 10. CDR1 is SGHTA and CDR2 is FQGNSA in the germline V gene. This CDR3 reads CASSLDWAGGRSEQFF. In nucleotides, the CDR3 is TGTGCCAGCAGCTTAGACTGGGCGGGAGGGAGGAGTGAGCAGTTCTTC.

The CDR3 sequence is CASSNLQLRTAPNEKLFF. DNA for the CDR3: TGTGCCAGCAGCAACCTACAACTTCGGACAGCTCCAAATGAAAAACTGTTTTTT. This rearrangement joins TRBV21-1 to TRBJ1-4; TRBD1, as called in the table, went unchecked against the DNA. TRBV21-1 is a pseudogene locus. The CDR3 has 18 amino acids.

The chain carries TRBV29-1 and TRBJ2-1, with 8 bases fitting TRBD2. Losses at the gene ends were 1 base for V and 0 bases for J; bases not matched to a gene: 5. CDR1 is SQVTM, CDR2 ANQGSEA, per germline. The CDR3 extends over 16 amino acids. This CDR3 is CSVEGSAGDSYNEQFF. CDR3 sequence (DNA): TGCAGCGTTGAAGGATCAGCGGGAGACTCCTACAATGAGCAGTTCTTC.

The chain has TRBV28 and TRBJ2-3, with TRBD2 matching 9 bases. Germline V gene sequence: CDR1 MDHEN, CDR2 SYDVKM. Trimming cost V 5 bases and J 2 bases; bases outside gene matches: 17. The CDR3 is 19 amino acids. The CDR3: CASSPAGGGSKFSTDTQYF. The CDR3 DNA reads as TGTGCCAGCAGTCCAGCGGGGGGCGGGAGTAAATTCTCCACAGATACGCAGTATTTT. The entire variable domain, with the rest obtained from reference TRBV28 and TRBJ2-3, is as follows: DVKVTQSSRYLVKRTGEKVFLECVQDMDHENMFWYRQDPGLGLRLIYFSYDVKMKEKGDIPEGYSVSREKKERFSLILESASTNQTSMYLCASSPAGGGSKFSTDTQYFGPGTRLTVL.

The genes are TRBV2 and TRBJ1-5; D may be TRBD1 (5 bases). Germline lookup yields CDR1 SNHLY and CDR2 FYNNEI. The CDR3 consists of 16 residues. V was clipped by 5 bases and J by 6 bases, with 20 bases between them. The CDR3 nucleotides are TGTGCCAGCAGTTCCCTAGGGGCAGGGAAACCTCAGCCCCAGCATTTT. Protein product: CASSSLGAGKPQPQHF.

This clone was seen only a few times. One end of the junction does not line up with germline, which may come from a read error. V gene TRBV7-9 combines with J gene TRBJ1-1; the match to TRBD1 covers 7 bases. Germline V gene sequence: CDR1 SEHNR, CDR2 FQNEAQ (reference sequence). CDR3 length: 15 amino acids. CDR3 in amino acids: CSSSLEDRLNTEAFF. CDR3 DNA sequence: TGTTCCAGCAGCTTAGAGGACAGGCTTAACACTGAAGCTTTCTTT.

The J gene is TRBJ2-3, the V gene TRBV5-6; 9 bases line up with TRBD2. Per the germline V gene, CDR1 is SGHDT and CDR2 is YYEEEE. The CDR3 totals 19 residues. V shed 4 bases and J 3 bases; nucleotides not matched to a gene: 18. CDR3 region: CASSMGIAGVSGRTDTQYF. CDR3 nucleotide sequence: TGTGCCAGCAGCATGGGAATAGCGGGAGTTTCAGGGAGGACAGATACGCAGTATTTT.

V gene TRBV27 combines with J gene TRBJ2-1; 8 nucleotides align to TRBD2. Germline-derived CDR1 and CDR2 are MNHEY and SMNVEV (reference sequence). After removal of 6 bases from V and 2 bases from J, the junction contained 12 bases not matched to a gene. The CDR3 length is 17 residues. CDR3 region: CASRRRTSGLTYNEQFF. In DNA, the CDR3 is TGTGCCAGCAGGAGGCGAACTAGCGGTCTGACCTACAATGAGCAGTTCTTC.

The chain has TRBV7-8 and TRBJ2-5, with 7 bases identical to TRBD1. From germline, CDR1 is SGHVS and CDR2 FQNEAQ. The CDR3 has 15 residues. The J segment lost 2 bases and the V segment lost 4 bases, leaving 7 bases of the junction unmatched. DNA of the CDR3: TGTGCCAGCAGCTCAGCCCGGACAGGACAAGAGACCCAGTACTTC. It is translated as CASSSARTGQETQYF.

This chain links TRBV6-6 with TRBJ2-1; perhaps TRBD1 as D (5 bases). Germline assignment: CDR1 MNHNY and CDR2 SVGAGI (reference sequence). This CDR3 is 15 amino acids long. Trimming took 2 bases from V and 4 from J, leaving 12 bases between them. For the CDR3, the DNA is TGTGCCAGCAGTTACCCGGACATGGAATACAATGAGCAGTTCTTC. Its protein is CASSYPDMEYNEQFF.

This clone has only one observation. This sequence joins TRBV7-9 and TRBJ2-1, with D possibly being TRBD1 (6 bases). The CDR3 is 17 residues long. The germline V gene encodes CDR1 SEHNR and CDR2 FQNEAQ (reference sequence). V gave up 6 bases and J gave up 10 bases, with 28 bases separating them. CDR3 in DNA: TGTGCCAGCAGTTCTACGTATGGGGGCAGGGGTATAGACGAGCAGTTCTTC. Translated: CASSSTYGGRGIDEQFF.

The chain uses TRBV7-3 and TRBJ2-6, with D maybe TRBD2 (5 bases). Germline-derived CDR1 and CDR2 are SGHTA and FQGTGA. Trimming took 5 bases from V and 1 from J, leaving 9 bases between them. The length of the CDR3 is 15 residues. The CDR3 DNA reads TGTGCCAGCAGCACCTGGACTTCTGGGGCCAACGTCCTGACTTTC. This translates into CASSTWTSGANVLTF.

The chain carries TRBV2 and TRBJ2-5, with 10 bases lining up with TRBD1. Germline-derived CDR1 and CDR2 are SNHLY and FYNNEI. The CDR3 extends over 14 amino acids. Unmatched junction bases numbered 2, after V lost 5 bases and J lost 2 bases. CDR3 in DNA: TGTGCCAGCAGTTCGGACAGGGGGCAAGAGACCCAGTACTTC. This codes for CASSSDRGQETQYF.

This chain connects TRBV27 to TRBJ2-5; 10 nucleotides match TRBD2. Looked up from germline, CDR1 is MNHEY and CDR2 is SMNVEV (reference sequence). V trimming: 3 bases; J trimming: 4 bases; junction bases outside the gene matches: 5. CDR3 length equals 15 residues. In DNA form, the CDR3 reads TGTGCCAGCAGTTTGAGGTTAGCGGGAGGAGAGACCCAGTACTTC. Protein product: CASSLRLAGGETQYF.

CDR3 protein: CASSLPVPREQYF. In DNA, the CDR3 is TGTGCCAGCAGTCTTCCGGTTCCTCGCGAGCAGTACTTC. The chain couples TRBV27 to TRBJ2-7; D gene unclear. CDR3 length: 13 residues. Trimming took off 5 bases at V and 6 bases at J, with 14 bases between the two ends. CDR1 and CDR2 (germline): MNHEY, SMNVEV (reference sequence).

Comment on this clone: A read error may be the cause here, since a much bigger clone is one base away. The same CDR3 is also encoded by other DNA sequences in this sample. This rearrangement joins TRBV29-1 to TRBJ1-5; 8 positions match TRBD1. CDR1 and CDR2 (germline): SQVTM, ANQGSEA. This CDR3 contains 15 residues. The CDR3 DNA reads as TGCAGCGTTATCCCACAGGGGGATAGCAATCAACCCCAGCATTTT. It encodes CSVIPQGDSNQPQHF. Variable domain in full (rest from reference TRBV29-1 and TRBJ1-5): SAVISQKPSRDICQRGTSLTIQCQVDSQVTMMFWYRQQPGQSLTLIATANQGSEATYESGFVIDKFPISRPNLTFSTLTVSNMSPEDSSIYLCSVIPQGDSNQPQHFGDGTRLSIL.

The sample holds a few counts of this clone. The chain carries TRBV19 and TRBJ1-5; D possibly corresponds to TRBD1 (6 bases). CDR1 and CDR2 (germline): LNHDA, SQIVND (reference sequence). This CDR3 spans 14 amino acids. Trimming removed 7 bases from V and 4 bases from J, with 14 bases in between. Here the CDR3 reads CASTIRDTNQPQHF. The CDR3 bases are TGTGCCAGTACCATCCGGGACACTAATCAGCCCCAGCATTTT.